A selection of T cell receptor beta chains follows, all from one sample in a study of identical twins. From the 5' RACE reads, TCRdb called clonotypes with MiXCR, one entry per CDR3 protein. The sample records hundreds of thousands of distinct CDR3 sequences, under 10% being singletons. The same sample was also studied in work on yellow fever vaccine responses in identical twins.

Source material: memory (CD45RO+) T cells sorted from blood. The source of these receptors is a woman aged 18-29 years in good health. Each CDR3 is given with its conserved first and last residue. A D gene is named only where the DNA matches it firmly. For some rows the clone size is stated as once, few or many, or as a class when expanded; others skip it.

V gene	D gene	clone size	J gene	CDR3 protein	CDR3 DNA
TRBV28	TRBD2	many	TRBJ2-3	CASSSIPRESYTDTQYF	TGTGCCAGCAGTTCAATCCCGCGGGAGAGCTACACAGATACGCAGTATTTT
TRBV28	.	.	TRBJ1-4	CATLGRSGSDEKLFF	TGTGCCACCTTGGGAAGGTCGGGGTCTGATGAAAAACTGTTTTTT
TRBV10-3	.	.	TRBJ2-5	CAISASPQETQYF	TGTGCCATCAGCGCGTCCCCCCAAGAGACCCAGTACTTC
TRBV7-9	.	many	TRBJ2-7	CASSSFSWGEQYF	TGTGCCAGCAGCTCCTTTTCTTGGGGAGAGCAGTACTTC
TRBV28	.	few	TRBJ2-1	CASSHGGPQIEQFF	TGTGCCAGCAGCCATGGGGGGCCCCAGATTGAGCAGTTCTTC
TRBV28	.	.	TRBJ1-3	CASSLRRKRGNTIYF	TGTGCCAGCAGTTTAAGGCGGAAACGTGGAAACACCATATATTTT
TRBV15	.	few	TRBJ2-1	CATSRDPYNEQFF	TGTGCCACCAGCAGAGACCCATACAATGAGCAGTTCTTC
TRBV7-2	TRBD2	.	TRBJ2-5	CASSQRAGGETQYF	TGTGCCAGCAGCCAACGAGCGGGAGGAGAGACCCAGTACTTC
TRBV29-1	TRBD1	many	TRBJ2-5	CSAQGGETQYF	TGCAGCGCACAGGGGGGAGAGACCCAGTACTTC
TRBV12-3/TRBV12-4	.	many	TRBJ1-2	CASSLTASYGYTF	TGTGCCAGCAGTCTGACAGCTAGCTATGGCTACACCTTC
TRBV7-8	.	many	TRBJ2-3	CASSLGSKERGTQYF	TGTGCCAGCAGCTTAGGGTCGAAGGAACGGGGTACGCAGTATTTT
TRBV5-1	.	many	TRBJ2-1	CASSRGGGSYNEQFF	TGCGCCAGCAGTCGAGGAGGGGGCTCCTACAATGAGCAGTTCTTC
TRBV7-2	.	.	TRBJ1-1	CASSLRGFSRINTEAFF	TGTGCCAGCAGCTTAAGGGGTTTTTCCAGAATAAACACTGAAGCTTTCTTT
TRBV6-5	TRBD2	many	TRBJ2-3	CASSYGGSRTDTQYF	TGTGCCAGCAGTTACGGCGGGAGTCGGACAGATACGCAGTATTTT
TRBV7-8	.	.	TRBJ1-6	CASSQKRTGYSPLHF	TGTGCCAGCAGCCAAAAACGTACAGGGTACTCACCCCTCCACTTT
TRBV24-1	TRBD1	.	TRBJ2-7	CATSASGQGRYEQYF	TGTGCCACCAGTGCCTCGGGACAGGGAAGGTACGAGCAGTACTTC
TRBV4-2	.	.	TRBJ2-2	CASSQETSRVTGELFF	TGTGCCAGCAGCCAAGAGACATCCAGGGTTACCGGGGAGCTGTTTTTT
TRBV28	.	.	TRBJ2-7	CASSQRGRLSYEQYF	TGTGCCAGCAGTCAACGCGGGCGATTGTCCTACGAGCAGTACTTC
TRBV9	.	few	TRBJ1-1	CASSVGREDTEAFF	TGTGCCAGCAGCGTCGGCAGGGAAGACACTGAAGCTTTCTTT
TRBV7-6	TRBD2	.	TRBJ2-5	CASSLVTGRGTSGKAQYF	TGTGCCAGCAGCTTAGTAACAGGGCGTGGGACTAGCGGGAAGGCCCAGTACTTC
TRBV5-1	TRBD1	few	TRBJ2-3	CASSLSRTGIGTDTQYF	TGCGCCAGCAGCTTGTCCAGGACAGGGATCGGGACAGATACGCAGTATTTT
TRBV27	.	many	TRBJ2-3	CASSPYGWGEDTQYF	TGTGCCAGCAGTCCATACGGCTGGGGTGAAGATACGCAGTATTTT
TRBV5-1	.	many	TRBJ1-6	CASSLQSSYNSPLHF	TGCGCCAGCAGCTTGCAGAGCTCCTATAATTCACCCCTCCACTTT
TRBV7-9	TRBD1	many	TRBJ1-4	CASSLAVGQVEKLFF	TGTGCCAGCAGCTTAGCGGTCGGACAGGTCGAAAAACTGTTTTTT
TRBV24-1	.	many	TRBJ2-3	CATSDPQTSTDTQYF	TGTGCCACCAGTGATCCCCAGACTAGCACAGATACGCAGTATTTT
TRBV10-2	.	many	TRBJ2-1	CASRAELALGREQFF	TGCGCCAGCAGAGCAGAATTAGCGTTGGGGAGGGAGCAGTTCTTC
TRBV6-1	TRBD1	many	TRBJ2-7	CASNRGDREAYEQYF	TGTGCCAGCAACAGGGGGGACAGGGAGGCCTACGAGCAGTACTTC
TRBV7-9	.	many	TRBJ1-2	CASRRDVYGYTF	TGTGCCAGCAGAAGGGACGTTTATGGCTACACCTTC
TRBV14	.	.	TRBJ2-1	CASSRENSYNEQFF	TGTGCCAGCAGTCGGGAGAACTCCTACAATGAGCAGTTCTTC
TRBV5-1	TRBD1	.	TRBJ2-5	CASSLAGTGEETQYF	TGCGCCAGCAGCCTGGCCGGGACAGGGGAAGAGACCCAGTACTTC
TRBV5-5	TRBD1	.	TRBJ1-4	CASSRTGEDSEKLFF	TGTGCCAGCAGCCGGACAGGCGAGGATAGTGAAAAACTGTTTTTT
TRBV4-2	.	many	TRBJ1-4	CASSQNIGEFEKLFF	TGTGCCAGCAGCCAAAATATTGGGGAATTTGAAAAACTGTTTTTT
TRBV6-5	TRBD2	.	TRBJ2-3	CASSYAGTSGSDTQYF	TGTGCCAGCAGTTACGCTGGGACTAGCGGTTCAGATACGCAGTATTTT
TRBV18	TRBD2	.	TRBJ2-1	CATTPARGGSYNEQFF	TGTGCCACCACCCCCGCCCGGGGGGGATCCTACAATGAGCAGTTCTTC
TRBV7-8	.	.	TRBJ1-1	CASSFWTGNTEAFF	TGTGCCAGCAGCTTTTGGACGGGGAACACTGAAGCTTTCTTT
TRBV18	.	.	TRBJ1-2	CASSPPPSRTERNGYTF	TGTGCCAGCTCACCCCCGCCGAGTAGGACCGAGAGGAATGGCTACACCTTC
TRBV20-1	.	few	TRBJ2-7	CSAKLGANEQYF	TGCAGTGCAAAGTTAGGTGCGAACGAGCAGTACTTC
TRBV10-3	TRBD1	.	TRBJ1-6	CATGTTGTEYNSPLHF	TGTGCCACTGGAACCACCGGGACAGAGTATAATTCACCCCTCCACTTT
TRBV4-3	TRBD1	.	TRBJ2-1	CASSQDWTGGPYNEQFF	TGCGCCAGCAGCCAAGACTGGACAGGGGGGCCCTACAATGAGCAGTTCTTC
TRBV7-2	TRBD2	many	TRBJ2-5	CASSLRHSSGQETQYF	TGTGCCAGCAGCTTAAGGCACTCTAGCGGCCAAGAGACCCAGTACTTC
TRBV7-2	.	few	TRBJ2-3	CASSIGRDTQYF	TGTGCCAGCAGCATCGGTAGGGATACGCAGTATTTT
TRBV7-2	.	.	TRBJ2-7	CASSPRGAYEQYF	TGTGCCAGCAGCCCCCGGGGGGCATACGAGCAGTACTTC
TRBV28	TRBD2	few	TRBJ2-5	CASSSPLAGGHRETQYF	TGTGCCAGCAGTTCCCCCCTAGCGGGGGGGCATCGGGAGACCCAGTACTTC
TRBV7-2	.	many	TRBJ2-1	CASSLRMRQRNEQFF	TGTGCCAGCAGCTTAAGGATGAGACAAAGGAATGAGCAGTTCTTC
TRBV5-1	TRBD2	.	TRBJ2-5	CASSLSGLEIETQYF	TGCGCCAGCAGCCTGTCGGGACTAGAAATAGAGACCCAGTACTTC
TRBV3-1	.	.	TRBJ1-4	CASSLPLGLGAKLFF	TGTGCCAGCAGCCTCCCCCTGGGACTTGGTGCGAAACTGTTTTTT
TRBV24-1	TRBD1	few	TRBJ2-2	CATSDTGDGFAGELFF	TGTGCCACCAGTGATACAGGGGATGGCTTCGCCGGGGAGCTGTTTTTT